Listed here are 10 T cell receptor beta chains from one sample, sequenced in a study of shared clonotypes between healthy human individuals. The method was immunoSEQ multiplex PCR; TCRdb's version includes in-frame clones alone and lacks a portion of them. The sample lists approximately 1.5 million clones; 98% to 99% were seen once. Sequences were obtained from naive CD4+ T cells sorted from blood. This sample's subset: CD45RA+ positively selected. The receptor source for this set is a man aged 25-45 years in good health.

The J gene is TRBJ1-1, the V gene TRBV19, with D possibly TRBD1 on 6 matching bases. In germline, CDR1 is LNHDA, CDR2 SQIVND (reference sequence). The CDR3 totals 13 residues. Trimming removed 6 bases from V and 6 bases from J, with 14 bases in between. The CDR3 loop reads CASSIRQVSEAFF. CDR3 DNA: TGTGCCAGTAGCATTAGACAGGTTTCTGAAGCTTTCTTT.

A remark on this clone: This same CDR3 is encoded by further DNA sequences in the sample. This sequence joins TRBV4-2 and TRBJ2-7, with TRBD2 identical over 10 bases. This CDR3 contains 14 residues. The germline CDR1 and CDR2 sequences are LGHNA and YNFKEQ. Trimming at V came to 1 base and at J to 4 bases, leaving 1 base not matched to a gene. In nucleotides, the CDR3 is TGTGCCAGCAGCCAAGGACTAGCGGGTTACGAGCAGTACTTC. Residues: CASSQGLAGYEQYF.

The J gene is TRBJ1-1, the V gene TRBV7-9, with D tentatively TRBD1 (5 bases). V was trimmed by 5 bases and J by 4 bases, leaving 17 bases between them. There are 15 residues in the CDR3. CDR1 and CDR2 from the germline V gene are SEHNR and FQNEAQ (reference sequence). The CDR3 loop is CASSLGGVGGTEAFF. CDR3 coding DNA: TGTGCCAGCAGCCTCGGGGGGGTTGGCGGCACTGAAGCTTTCTTT.

This chain connects TRBV7-2 to TRBJ2-3; D is ambiguous. There are 15 residues in the CDR3. The ends were cut back, 0 bases at V and 4 bases at J, with 11 bases in the middle. Germline V lookup: CDR1 SGHTA, CDR2 FQGNSA. The CDR3 reads CASSLAPAVADTQYF. The CDR3 coding sequence is TGTGCCAGCAGCTTAGCGCCGGCCGTCGCAGATACGCAGTATTTT.

This rearrangement joins TRBV7-9 to TRBJ2-3, with no clear D. Germline V lookup: CDR1 SEHNR, CDR2 FQNEAQ (reference sequence). Deletions cut 2 bases from V and 0 bases from J, with 9 bases between. The CDR3 totals 15 residues. CDR3 nucleotides: TGTGCCAGCAGCTTATCGGCGGTTAGCACAGATACGCAGTATTTT. Protein sequence: CASSLSAVSTDTQYF.

The chain has TRBV2 and TRBJ2-3, with 11 bases fitting TRBD2. CDR3 length: 17 amino acids. Germline V gene data show CDR1 as SNHLY and CDR2 as FYNNEI. Trimming removed 6 bases from V and 7 bases from J; junction bases left unmatched: 15. The CDR3 spells CASRAGTSGFGANTQYF. CDR3 sequence (DNA): TGTGCCAGCAGGGCCGGGACTAGCGGTTTCGGCGCAAATACGCAGTATTTT.

The gene calls are TRBV29-1 and TRBJ2-7, with a possible D match to TRBD1 (5 bases). This CDR3 is 14 amino acids long. Per germline, CDR1 SQVTM and CDR2 ANQGSEA. The V end was cut by 5 bases, the J end by 3 bases, with 17 bases between. CDR3 in DNA: TGCAGCGTTTCCCAAGGGGTGGGGTTCTACGAGCAGTACTTC. Its translation is CSVSQGVGFYEQYF.

This chain connects TRBV5-8 to TRBJ1-5; no clear D gene. The CDR3 is 15 residues long. The germline V gene encodes CDR1 SGHTS and CDR2 YDEGEE. With 1 base removed from V and 7 bases from J, the gap between germline ends came to 15 bases. Here the CDR3 reads CASSLFNNWEQPQHF. CDR3 in DNA: TGTGCCAGCAGCTTGTTTAACAACTGGGAACAGCCCCAGCATTTT.

As for this clone: Other nucleotide sequences from this sample produce the same CDR3. This sequence joins TRBV9 and TRBJ2-5; D not certain. V lost 0 bases, J lost 1 base, and 4 bases lay in between. Germline V lookup: CDR1 SGDLS, CDR2 YYNGEE. The CDR3 length is 13 residues. Here the CDR3 reads CASSVAVQETQYF. DNA of the CDR3: TGTGCCAGCAGCGTAGCCGTCCAAGAGACCCAGTACTTC.

In nucleotides, the CDR3 is TGTGCCACCAGAGGACGTGAATGGCAGGAGCAGTACTTC. It is translated as CATRGREWQEQYF. The chain employs TRBV15 and TRBJ2-7; D not resolved. Between the trimmed V and J ends, which lost 6 bases and 7 bases, there was a span of 16 bases. Germline CDR1 and CDR2: LNHNV and YYDKDF (reference sequence). The length of the CDR3 is 13 residues.